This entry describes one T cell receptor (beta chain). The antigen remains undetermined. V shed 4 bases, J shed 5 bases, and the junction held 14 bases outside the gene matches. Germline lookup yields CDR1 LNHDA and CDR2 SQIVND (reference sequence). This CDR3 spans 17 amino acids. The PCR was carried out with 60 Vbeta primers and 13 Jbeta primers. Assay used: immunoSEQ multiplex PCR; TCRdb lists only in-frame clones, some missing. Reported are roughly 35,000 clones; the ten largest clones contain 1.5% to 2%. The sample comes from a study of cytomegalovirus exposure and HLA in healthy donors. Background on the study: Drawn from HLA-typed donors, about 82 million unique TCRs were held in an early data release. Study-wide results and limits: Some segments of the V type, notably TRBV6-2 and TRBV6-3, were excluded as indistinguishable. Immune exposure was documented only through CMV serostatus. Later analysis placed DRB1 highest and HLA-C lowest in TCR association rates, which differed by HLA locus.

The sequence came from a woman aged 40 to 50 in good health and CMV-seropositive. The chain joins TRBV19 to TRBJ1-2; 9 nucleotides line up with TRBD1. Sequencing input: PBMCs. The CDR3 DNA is TGTGCCAGTAGTACCCGATCTATAGCGGGACAGGGTTATGGCTACACCTTC. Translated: CASSTRSIAGQGYGYTF.